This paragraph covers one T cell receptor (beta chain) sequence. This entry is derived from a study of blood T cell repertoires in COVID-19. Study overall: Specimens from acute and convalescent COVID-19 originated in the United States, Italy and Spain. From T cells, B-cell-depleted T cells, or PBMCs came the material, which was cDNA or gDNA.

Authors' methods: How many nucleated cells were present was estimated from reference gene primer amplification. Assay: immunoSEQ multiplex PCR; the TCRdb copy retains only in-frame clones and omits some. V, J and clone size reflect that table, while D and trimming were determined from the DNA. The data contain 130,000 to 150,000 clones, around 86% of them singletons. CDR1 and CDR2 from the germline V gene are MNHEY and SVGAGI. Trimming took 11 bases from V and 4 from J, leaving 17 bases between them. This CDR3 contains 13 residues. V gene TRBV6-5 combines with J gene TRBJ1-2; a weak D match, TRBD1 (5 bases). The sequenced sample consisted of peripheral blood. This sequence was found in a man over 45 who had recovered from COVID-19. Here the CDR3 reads CASGSQGGYGYTF. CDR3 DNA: TGTGCCTCCGGAAGCCAGGGAGGCTATGGCTACACCTTC.